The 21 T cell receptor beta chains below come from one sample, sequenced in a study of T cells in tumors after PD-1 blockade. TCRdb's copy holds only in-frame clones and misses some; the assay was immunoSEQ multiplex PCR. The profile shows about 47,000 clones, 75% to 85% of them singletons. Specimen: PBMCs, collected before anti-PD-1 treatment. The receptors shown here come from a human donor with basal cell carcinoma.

The CDR3 DNA is TGTGCCAGCAGCCGCGGGACAGCGAACACTGAAGCTTTCTTT. Amino acid sequence: CASSRGTANTEAFF. The chain links TRBV5-6 to TRBJ1-1; TRBD1 aligns across 7 bases. The CDR3 contains 14 residues. V was clipped by 4 bases and J by 1 base; unmatched bases: 4. Looked up from germline, CDR1 is SGHDT and CDR2 is YYEEEE.

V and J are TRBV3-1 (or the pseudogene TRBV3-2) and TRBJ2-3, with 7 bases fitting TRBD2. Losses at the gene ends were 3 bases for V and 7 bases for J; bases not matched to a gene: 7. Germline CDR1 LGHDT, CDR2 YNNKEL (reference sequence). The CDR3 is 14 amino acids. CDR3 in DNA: TGTGCCAGCAGCCAGGGCGGGGGTCTTAATACGCAGTATTTT. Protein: CASSQGGGLNTQYF.

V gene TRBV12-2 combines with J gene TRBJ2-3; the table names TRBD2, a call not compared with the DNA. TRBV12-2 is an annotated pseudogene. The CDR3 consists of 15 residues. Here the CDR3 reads CASRLLAGTIDTQYF. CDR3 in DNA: TGTGCAAGTCGCTTATTAGCGGGGACGATAGATACGCAGTATTTT.

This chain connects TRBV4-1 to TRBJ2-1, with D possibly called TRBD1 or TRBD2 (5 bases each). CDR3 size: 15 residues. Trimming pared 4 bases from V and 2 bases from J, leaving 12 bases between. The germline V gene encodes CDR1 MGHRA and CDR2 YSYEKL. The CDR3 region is CASSRDQGAYNEQFF. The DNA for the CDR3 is TGCGCCAGCAGCCGAGACCAGGGAGCCTACAATGAGCAGTTCTTC.

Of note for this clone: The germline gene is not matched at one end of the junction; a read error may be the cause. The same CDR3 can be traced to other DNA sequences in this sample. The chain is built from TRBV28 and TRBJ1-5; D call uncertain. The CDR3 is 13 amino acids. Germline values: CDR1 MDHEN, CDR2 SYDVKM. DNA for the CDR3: TGCGCCAGCCAACTGGACAGCAATCAGCCCCAGCATTTT. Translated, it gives CASQLDSNQPQHF.

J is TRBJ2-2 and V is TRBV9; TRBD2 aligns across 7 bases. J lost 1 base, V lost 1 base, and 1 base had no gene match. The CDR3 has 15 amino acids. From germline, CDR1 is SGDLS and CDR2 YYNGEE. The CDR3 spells CASSVRGENTGELFF. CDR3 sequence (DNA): TGTGCCAGCAGCGTACGGGGGGAGAACACCGGGGAGCTGTTTTTT.

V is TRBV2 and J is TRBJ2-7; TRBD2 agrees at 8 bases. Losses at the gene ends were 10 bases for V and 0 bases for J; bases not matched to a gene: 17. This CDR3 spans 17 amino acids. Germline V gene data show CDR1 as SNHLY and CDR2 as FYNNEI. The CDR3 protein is CAIEREGGKPSSYEQYF. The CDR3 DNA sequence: TGTGCCATCGAACGGGAGGGTGGTAAGCCCAGCTCCTACGAGCAGTACTTC. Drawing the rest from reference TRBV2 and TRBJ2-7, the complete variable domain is EPEVTQTPSHQVTQMGQEVILRCVPISNHLYFYWYRQILGQKVEFLVSFYNNEISEKSEIFDDQFSVERPDGSNFTLKIRSTKLEDSAMYFCAIEREGGKPSSYEQYFGPGTRLTVT.

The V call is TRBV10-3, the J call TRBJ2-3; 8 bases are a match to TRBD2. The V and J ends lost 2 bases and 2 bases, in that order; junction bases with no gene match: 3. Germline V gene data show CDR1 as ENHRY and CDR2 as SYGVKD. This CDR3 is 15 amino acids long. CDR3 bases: TGTGCCATCAGTGAGAGAGCGGGAGCCACAGATACGCAGTATTTT. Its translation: CAISERAGATDTQYF.

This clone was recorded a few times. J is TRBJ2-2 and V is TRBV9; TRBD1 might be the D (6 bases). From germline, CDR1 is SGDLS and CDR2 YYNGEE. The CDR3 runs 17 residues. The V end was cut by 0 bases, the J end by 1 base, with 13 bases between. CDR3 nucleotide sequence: TGTGCCAGCAGCGTAGCAGCAGGGGCGCAGAACACCGGGGAGCTGTTTTTT. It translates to CASSVAAGAQNTGELFF. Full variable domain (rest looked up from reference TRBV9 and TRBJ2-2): DSGVTQTPKHLITATGQRVTLRCSPRSGDLSVYWYQQSLDQGLQFLIQYYNGEERAKGNILERFSAQQFPDLHSELNLSSLELGDSALYFCASSVAAGAQNTGELFFGEGSRLTVL.

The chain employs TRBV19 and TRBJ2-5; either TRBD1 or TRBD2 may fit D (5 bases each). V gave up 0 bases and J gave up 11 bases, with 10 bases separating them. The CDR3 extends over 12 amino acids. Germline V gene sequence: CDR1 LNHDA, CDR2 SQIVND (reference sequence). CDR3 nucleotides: TGTGCCAGTAGTATAGATAAGGGACCGCAGTACTTC. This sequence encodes CASSIDKGPQYF.

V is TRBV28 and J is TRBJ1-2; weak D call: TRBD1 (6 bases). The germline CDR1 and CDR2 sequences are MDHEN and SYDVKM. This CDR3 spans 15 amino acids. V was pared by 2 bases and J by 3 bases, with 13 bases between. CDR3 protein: CASSLPRGSDYGYTF. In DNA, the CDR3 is TGTGCCAGCAGTTTACCAAGGGGGAGCGACTATGGCTACACCTTC.

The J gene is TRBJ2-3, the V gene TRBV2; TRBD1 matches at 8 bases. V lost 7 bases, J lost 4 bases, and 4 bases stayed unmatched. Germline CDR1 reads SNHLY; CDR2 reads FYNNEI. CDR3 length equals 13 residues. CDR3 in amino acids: CASIQGASDTQYF. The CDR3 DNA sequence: TGTGCCAGCATTCAGGGGGCGTCAGATACGCAGTATTTT.

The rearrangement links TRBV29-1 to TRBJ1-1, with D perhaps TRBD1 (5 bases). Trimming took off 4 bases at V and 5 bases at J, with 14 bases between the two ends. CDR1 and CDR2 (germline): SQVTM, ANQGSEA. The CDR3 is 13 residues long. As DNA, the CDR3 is TGCAGCGTTGTACCAGGGAAGACTACTGAAGCTTTCTTT. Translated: CSVVPGKTTEAFF.

CDR3 sequence (DNA): TGTGCCTGGTATCGGGGGAGAAATAATTCACCCCTCCACTTT. This translates into CAWYRGRNNSPLHF. The V and J genes are TRBV30 and TRBJ1-6, with a possible D match to TRBD1 (5 bases). Germline loops: CDR1 GTSNPN, CDR2 SVGIG (reference sequence). This CDR3 contains 14 residues. With 5 bases removed from V and 5 bases from J, the gap between germline ends came to 13 bases. Full variable domain (outside the CDR3, taken from reference TRBV30 and TRBJ1-6): SQTIHQWPATLVQPVGSPLSLECTVEGTSNPNLYWYRQAAGRGLQLLFYSVGIGQISSEVPQNLSASRPQDRQFILSSKKLLLSDSGFYLCAWYRGRNNSPLHFGNGTRLTVT.

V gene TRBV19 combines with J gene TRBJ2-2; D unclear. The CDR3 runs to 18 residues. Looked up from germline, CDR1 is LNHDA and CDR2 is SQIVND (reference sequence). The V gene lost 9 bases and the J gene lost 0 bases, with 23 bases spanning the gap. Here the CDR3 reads CARHHHRVVLSNTGELFF. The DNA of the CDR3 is TGTGCCAGGCATCATCACCGGGTAGTTCTCTCGAACACCGGGGAGCTGTTTTTT. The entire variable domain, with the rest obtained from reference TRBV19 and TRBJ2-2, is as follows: DGGITQSPKYLFRKEGQNVTLSCEQNLNHDAMYWYRQDPGQGLRLIYYSQIVNDFQKGDIAEGYSVSREKKESFPLTVTSAQKNPTAFYLCARHHHRVVLSNTGELFFGEGSRLTVL.

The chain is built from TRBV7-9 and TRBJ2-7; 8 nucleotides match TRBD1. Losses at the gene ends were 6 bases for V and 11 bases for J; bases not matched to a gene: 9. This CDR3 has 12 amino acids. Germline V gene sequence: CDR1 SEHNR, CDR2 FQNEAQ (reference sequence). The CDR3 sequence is CASRRLTGDEYF. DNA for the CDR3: TGTGCCAGCAGGCGGCTGACAGGGGATGAGTACTTC.

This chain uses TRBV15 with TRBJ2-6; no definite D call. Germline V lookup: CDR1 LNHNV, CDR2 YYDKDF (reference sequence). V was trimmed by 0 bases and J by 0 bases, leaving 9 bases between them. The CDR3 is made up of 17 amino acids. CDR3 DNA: TGTGCCACCAGCAGAGATTATGGGAACTCTGGGGCCAACGTCCTGACTTTC. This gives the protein CATSRDYGNSGANVLTF. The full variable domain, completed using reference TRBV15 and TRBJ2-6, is DAMVIQNPRYQVTQFGKPVTLSCSQTLNHNVMYWYQQKSSQAPKLLFHYYDKDFNNEADTPDNFQSRRPNTSFCFLDIRSPGLGDTAMYLCATSRDYGNSGANVLTFGAGSRLTVL.

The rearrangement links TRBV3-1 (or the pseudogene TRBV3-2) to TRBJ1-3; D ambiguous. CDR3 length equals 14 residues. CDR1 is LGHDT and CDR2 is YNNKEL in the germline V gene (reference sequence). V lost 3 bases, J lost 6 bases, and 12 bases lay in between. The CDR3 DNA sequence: TGTGCCAGCAGCCAGGCGGACGGTAAAAACACCATATATTTT. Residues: CASSQADGKNTIYF.

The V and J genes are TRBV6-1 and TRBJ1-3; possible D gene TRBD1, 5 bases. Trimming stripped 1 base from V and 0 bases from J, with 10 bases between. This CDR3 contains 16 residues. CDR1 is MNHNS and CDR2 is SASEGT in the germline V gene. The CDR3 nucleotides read TGTGCCAGCAGTGAAGGAACAGGCTACTCTGGAAACACCATATATTTT. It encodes CASSEGTGYSGNTIYF.

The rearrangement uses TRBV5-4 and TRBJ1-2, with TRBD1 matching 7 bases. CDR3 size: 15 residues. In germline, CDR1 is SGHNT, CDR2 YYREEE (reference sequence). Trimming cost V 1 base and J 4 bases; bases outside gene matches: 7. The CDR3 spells CASSLQAGGLYGYTF. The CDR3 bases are TGTGCCAGCAGCTTGCAGGCAGGGGGTCTCTATGGCTACACCTTC.

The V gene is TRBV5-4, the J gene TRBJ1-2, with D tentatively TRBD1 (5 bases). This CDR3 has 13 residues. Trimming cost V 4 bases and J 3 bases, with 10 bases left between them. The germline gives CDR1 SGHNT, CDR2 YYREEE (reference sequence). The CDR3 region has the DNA TGTGCCAGCAGCCCTGGGGGGGACTATGGCTACACCTTC. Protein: CASSPGGDYGYTF.